This TCR beta chain was identified in a study of blood T cell repertoires in COVID-19. Study context: From T cells, B-cell-depleted T cells, or PBMCs came the material, which was cDNA or gDNA.

This clone was observed a handful of times. Other DNA sequences in this sample translate to the same CDR3. The CDR3 is 13 amino acids. V shed 0 bases and J shed 9 bases, with 9 bases lying between them. Germline CDR1 reads SGHAT; CDR2 reads FQNNGV. Sequenced by immunoSEQ multiplex PCR; TCRdb stores in-frame clones only, minus some. This sample has around 470,000 clones, with about 90% found just once. In terms of age and location, participants ranged from about 18 to 95 years and lived in approximately 24 US areas. The chain joins TRBV11-2 to TRBJ2-1, with D maybe TRBD2 (6 bases). The specimen was PBMCs or T cells enriched from blood (not recorded which). The receptor was isolated from a man between 18 and 35 years old who had recovered from COVID-19. The CDR3 nucleotides are TGTGCCAGCAGCTTAGACCTCGGGGGTGAGCAGTTCTTC. Translated, it gives CASSLDLGGEQFF.